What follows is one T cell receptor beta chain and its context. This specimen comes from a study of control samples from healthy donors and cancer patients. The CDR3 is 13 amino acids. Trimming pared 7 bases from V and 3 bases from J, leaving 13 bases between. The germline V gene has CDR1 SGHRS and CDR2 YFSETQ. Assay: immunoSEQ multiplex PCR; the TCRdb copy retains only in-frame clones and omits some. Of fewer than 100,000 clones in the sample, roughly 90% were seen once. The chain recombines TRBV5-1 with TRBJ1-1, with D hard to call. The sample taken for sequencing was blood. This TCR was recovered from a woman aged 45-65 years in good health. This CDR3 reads CASRPDDYTEAFF. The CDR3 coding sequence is TGCGCCAGCCGGCCGGATGATTACACTGAAGCTTTCTTT.